Listed here are 13 T cell receptor beta chains from one sample, sequenced in a study of cytomegalovirus exposure and HLA in healthy donors. Primers for the PCR totalled 60 Vbeta and 13 Jbeta. Some clones are missing from TCRdb's copy, which holds only in-frame ones; the method was immunoSEQ multiplex PCR. The sample contains approximately 93,000 clones, 65% to 85% of which appear only once. The sequenced sample was PBMCs. Receptors originate from a man aged 45-60 years in good health and CMV-seronegative.

Turning to this clone: Other DNA sequences from this sample encode an identical CDR3 as well. This chain uses TRBV7-9 with TRBJ2-7; 7 bases match TRBD1. There are 16 residues in the CDR3. CDR1 is SEHNR, CDR2 FQNEAQ, per germline (reference sequence). V lost 9 bases and J lost 4; bases outside the gene matches: 18. The CDR3 DNA follows: TGTGCCAGTAGCCCCCCCGGTGGGACAGATCCTTACGAGCAGTACTTC. Its translation is CASSPPGGTDPYEQYF.

The chain has TRBV18 and TRBJ1-2; tentative D call: TRBD1 (5 bases). There are 14 residues in the CDR3. CDR1 KGHSH and CDR2 LQKENI come from the germline V gene. V lost 3 bases to trimming and J lost 4 bases, with 12 bases between them. The DNA for the CDR3 is TGTGCCAGCTCACCGGACACGTCAGCCTATGGCTACACCTTC. Its protein product is CASSPDTSAYGYTF. Supplemented by reference TRBV18 and TRBJ1-2, the full variable domain reads NAGVMQNPRHLVRRRGQEARLRCSPMKGHSHVYWYRQLPEEGLKFMVYLQKENIIDESGMPKERFSAEFPKEGPSILRIQQVVRGDSAAYFCASSPDTSAYGYTFGSGTRLTVV.

The chain carries TRBV18 and TRBJ2-2, with 11 positions matching TRBD2. The junction had 7 bases not matched to a gene; V was cut back by 2 bases and J by 5 bases. This CDR3 is built from 17 residues. Germline values: CDR1 KGHSH, CDR2 LQKENI. CDR3 in DNA: TGTGCCAGCTCACCAAGGCTAGCGGGAGGCCGGACCGGGGAGCTGTTTTTT. Protein: CASSPRLAGGRTGELFF.

This chain links TRBV15 with TRBJ1-1; D gene unclear. The V gene lost 3 bases and the J gene lost 6 bases, with 17 bases spanning the gap. CDR3 size: 15 residues. Germline V gene data show CDR1 as LNHNV and CDR2 as YYDKDF (reference sequence). In nucleotides, the CDR3 is TGTGCCACCAGCAGGGCCTCGGGGAGGGTAGCTGAAGCTTTCTTT. Translation: CATSRASGRVAEAFF.

This clone showed up just a few times. The chain links TRBV28 to TRBJ1-4, with TRBD1 as a possible D gene (6 bases). Trimming cost V 4 bases and J 7 bases, with 13 bases left between them. The CDR3 covers 14 residues. Per germline, CDR1 MDHEN and CDR2 SYDVKM. The CDR3 is CASSSGHRVEKLFF. CDR3 coding DNA: TGTGCCAGCAGTTCGGGACACCGAGTTGAAAAACTGTTTTTT.

The chain has TRBV29-1 and TRBJ2-1; 10 nucleotides match TRBD2. There are 13 residues in the CDR3. The trim removed 4 bases at V and 10 bases at J, leaving 7 bases unmatched. CDR1 and CDR2 from the germline V gene are SQVTM and ANQGSEA. In DNA, the CDR3 is TGCAGCGTTGGGACTAGCGGAGGGGGGGAGCAGTTCTTC. Translated: CSVGTSGGGEQFF.

The gene calls are TRBV5-8 and TRBJ1-5; perhaps TRBD1 as D (6 bases). V gave up 4 bases and J gave up 3 bases, with 20 bases separating them. There are 17 residues in the CDR3. Germline V gene sequence: CDR1 SGHTS, CDR2 YDEGEE. The CDR3 DNA follows: TGTGCCAGCAGCCACCATAGGGGGGGGGCTACCAATCAGCCCCAGCATTTT. Translated, it gives CASSHHRGGATNQPQHF.

The chain carries TRBV25-1 and TRBJ2-3, with 9 positions matching TRBD2. This CDR3 has 16 amino acids. Per the germline V gene, CDR1 is MGHDK and CDR2 is SYGVNS. Trimming at V came to 0 bases and at J to 4 bases, leaving 5 bases not matched to a gene. The CDR3, as DNA: TGTGCCAGCAGTGAATACGGGCGGGAGGGGGCAGATACGCAGTATTTT. Protein: CASSEYGREGADTQYF.

The J gene is TRBJ1-1, the V gene TRBV11-1; TRBD1 might be the D (6 bases). CDR1 SGHAT and CDR2 FQDESV come from the germline V gene (reference sequence). V lost 5 bases to trimming and J lost 0 bases, with 10 bases between them. The CDR3 runs 14 residues. CDR3 in amino acids: CASSPGHVNTEAFF. CDR3 in DNA: TGTGCCAGCAGCCCGGGACATGTGAACACTGAAGCTTTCTTT.

The V and J genes are TRBV25-1 and TRBJ1-2, with 7 bases aligning to TRBD1. This CDR3 has 13 amino acids. Trimming cost V 6 bases and J 2 bases; bases outside gene matches: 3. CDR1 and CDR2 from the germline V gene are MGHDK and SYGVNS. CDR3 sequence: CASSLTGNYGYTF. The DNA for the CDR3 is TGTGCCAGCAGCCTGACAGGGAACTATGGCTACACCTTC.

V and J are TRBV28 and TRBJ2-2, with D possibly TRBD2 on 6 matching bases. The CDR3 sequence is 14 residues long. The ends were cut back, 7 bases at V and 5 bases at J, with 14 bases in the middle. Germline V gene sequence: CDR1 MDHEN, CDR2 SYDVKM. The CDR3 is CASIGTGNTGELFF. The CDR3 DNA follows: TGTGCCAGCATCGGGACTGGGAATACCGGGGAGCTGTTTTTT.

In its sample, this clone was seen a few times. The rearrangement joins TRBV7-9 to TRBJ1-1; D gene uncertain. The CDR3 consists of 13 residues. In germline, CDR1 is SEHNR, CDR2 FQNEAQ (reference sequence). Trimming pared 8 bases from V and 4 bases from J, leaving 14 bases between. CDR3 DNA: TGTGCCAGCCGGGAATTCGATGGCACTGAAGCTTTCTTT. Amino acid sequence: CASREFDGTEAFF. Full variable domain (rest looked up from reference TRBV7-9 and TRBJ1-1): DTGVSQNPRHKITKRGQNVTFRCDPISEHNRLYWYRQTLGQGPEFLTYFQNEAQLEKSRLLSDRFSAERPKGSFSTLEIQRTEQGDSAMYLCASREFDGTEAFFGQGTRLTVV.

The chain is built from TRBV5-4 and TRBJ2-2; D remains unclear. The CDR3 is made up of 14 amino acids. Germline V CDR1 and CDR2: SGHNT, YYREEE (reference sequence). V was cut by 3 bases and J by 4 bases, with 10 bases left in between. The CDR3 nucleotides read TGTGCCAGCAGCTGGAAGACAAGCACCGGGGAGCTGTTTTTT. Translation gives CASSWKTSTGELFF. The variable domain in full, completed from reference TRBV5-4 and TRBJ2-2, reads ETGVTQSPTHLIKTRGQQVTLRCSSQSGHNTVSWYQQALGQGPQFIFQYYREEENGRGNFPPRFSGLQFPNYSSELNVNALELDDSALYLCASSWKTSTGELFFGEGSRLTVL.